This record looks at one TCR beta chain sequence and its context. This record comes from a study of CD8 T cells in Susac syndrome. J was trimmed by 6 bases and V by 6 bases; bases with no gene match: 11. The CDR3 is 15 residues long. Germline V CDR1 and CDR2: MNHEY, SVGAGI. Random hexamers were used to reverse transcribe an amount of about 0.45 to 1 ug RNA. MiXCR was run by TCRdb on the immunoSEQ multiplex PCR reads, yielding one entry per CDR3 protein. The table lists about 120,000 distinct CDR3 sequences, over 90% of them singletons. This chain connects TRBV6-5 to TRBJ2-3; 8 bases agree with TRBD1. The sequenced material came from CD4+ T cells from PBMCs. The TCR was taken from a human donor in good health. In nucleotides, the CDR3 is TGTGCCAGCAGCCCTTCAGGGGGCGAGGGTGATACGCAGTATTTT. Amino acid sequence: CASSPSGGEGDTQYF.